The source of this T cell receptor beta chain is a study of cytomegalovirus exposure and HLA in healthy donors. Study results and limitations: In a later analysis, CMV-associated beta chains were mostly HLA-associated, it appeared. In the analysis, some V segments, TRBV6-2 and TRBV6-3 included, were excluded as indistinguishable. Overall, under 200 TCR beta chains were annotated as cytomegalovirus-associated.

V was pared by 3 bases and J by 4 bases, with 10 bases between. The CDR3 has 14 amino acids. Germline V gene sequence: CDR1 SEHNR, CDR2 FQNEAQ (reference sequence). The PCR contained 60 Vbeta and 13 Jbeta primers. TCRdb's table, derived via immunoSEQ multiplex PCR, lists solely in-frame clones and lacks some. This sample has 90,000 to 120,000 clones, with roughly three quarters found just once. Remarks on this clone: What it recognizes is unknown.

The sequencing input was PBMCs. V usage is TRBV7-9 and J usage is TRBJ1-3; D not certain. The receptor was derived from a man between 18 and 35 years old in good health and CMV-seronegative. The CDR3 DNA sequence: TGTGCCAGCAGCTTCCCGGGGATCGGAAACACCATATATTTT. This gives the protein CASSFPGIGNTIYF. The full variable domain, completed using reference TRBV7-9 and TRBJ1-3, is DTGVSQNPRHKITKRGQNVTFRCDPISEHNRLYWYRQTLGQGPEFLTYFQNEAQLEKSRLLSDRFSAERPKGSFSTLEIQRTEQGDSAMYLCASSFPGIGNTIYFGEGSWLTVV.